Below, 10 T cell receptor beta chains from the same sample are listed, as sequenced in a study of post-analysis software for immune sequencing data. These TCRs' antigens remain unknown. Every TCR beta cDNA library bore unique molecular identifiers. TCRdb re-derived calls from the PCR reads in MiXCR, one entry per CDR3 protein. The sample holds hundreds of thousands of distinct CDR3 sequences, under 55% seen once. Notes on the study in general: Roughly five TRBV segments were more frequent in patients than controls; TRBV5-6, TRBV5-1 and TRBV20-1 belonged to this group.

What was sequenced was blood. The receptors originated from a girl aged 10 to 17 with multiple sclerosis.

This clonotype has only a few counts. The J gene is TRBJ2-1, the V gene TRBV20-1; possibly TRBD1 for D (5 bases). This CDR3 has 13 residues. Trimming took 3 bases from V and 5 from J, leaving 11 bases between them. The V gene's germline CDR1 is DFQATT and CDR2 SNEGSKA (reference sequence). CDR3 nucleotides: TGCAGTGCTAGTTCAGGGCAGGACAATGAGCAGTTCTTC. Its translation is CSASSGQDNEQFF.

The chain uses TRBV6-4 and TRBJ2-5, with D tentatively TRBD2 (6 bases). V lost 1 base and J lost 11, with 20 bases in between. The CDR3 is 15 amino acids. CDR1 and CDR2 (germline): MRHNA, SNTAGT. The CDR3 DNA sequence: TGTGCCAGCAGTGACTTACGGACTAAAAACAATGAGCAGTACTTC. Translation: CASSDLRTKNNEQYF.

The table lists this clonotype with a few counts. The CDR3 loop is CASSPPTGNQETQYF. CDR3 nucleotides: TGTGCCAGCAGTCCGCCTACGGGAAACCAAGAGACCCAGTACTTC. V and J are TRBV28 and TRBJ2-5; TRBD2 might be the D (5 bases). CDR1 MDHEN and CDR2 SYDVKM come from the germline V gene. This CDR3 has 15 residues. Trimming took off 5 bases at V and 0 bases at J, with 13 bases between the two ends.

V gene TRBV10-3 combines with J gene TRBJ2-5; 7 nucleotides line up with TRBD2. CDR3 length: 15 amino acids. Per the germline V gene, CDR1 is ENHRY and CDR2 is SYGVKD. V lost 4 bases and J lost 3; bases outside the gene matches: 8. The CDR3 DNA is TGTGCCATCAGTGCCACCCTAGCGGAGAAAGAGACCCAGTACTTC. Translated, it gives CAISATLAEKETQYF.

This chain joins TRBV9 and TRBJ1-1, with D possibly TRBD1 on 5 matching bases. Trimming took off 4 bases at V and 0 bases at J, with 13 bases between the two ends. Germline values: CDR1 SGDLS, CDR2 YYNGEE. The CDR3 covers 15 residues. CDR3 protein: CASSSDGTLNTEAFF. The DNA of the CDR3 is TGTGCCAGCAGCTCGGACGGGACTTTGAACACTGAAGCTTTCTTT.

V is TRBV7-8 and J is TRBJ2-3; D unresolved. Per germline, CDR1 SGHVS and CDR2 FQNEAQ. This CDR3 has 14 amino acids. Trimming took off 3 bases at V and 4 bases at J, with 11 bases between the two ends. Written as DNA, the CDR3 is TGTGCCAGCAGCTTGAGTCTAATGGCAGATACGCAGTATTTT. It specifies CASSLSLMADTQYF.

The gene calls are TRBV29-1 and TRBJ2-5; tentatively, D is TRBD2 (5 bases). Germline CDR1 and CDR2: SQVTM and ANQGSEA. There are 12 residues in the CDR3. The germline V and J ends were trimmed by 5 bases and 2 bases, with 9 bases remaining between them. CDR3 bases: TGCAGCGTTCTCGGGGTACAAGAGACCCAGTACTTC. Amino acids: CSVLGVQETQYF.

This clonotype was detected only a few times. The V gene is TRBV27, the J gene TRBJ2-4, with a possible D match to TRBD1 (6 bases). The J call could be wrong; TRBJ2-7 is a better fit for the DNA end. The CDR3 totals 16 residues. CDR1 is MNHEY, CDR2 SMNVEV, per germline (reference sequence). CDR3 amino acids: CASSPETGTQTYEQYF. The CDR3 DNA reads TGTGCCAGCAGCCCCGAAACCGGGACACAAACCTACGAGCAGTACTTC.

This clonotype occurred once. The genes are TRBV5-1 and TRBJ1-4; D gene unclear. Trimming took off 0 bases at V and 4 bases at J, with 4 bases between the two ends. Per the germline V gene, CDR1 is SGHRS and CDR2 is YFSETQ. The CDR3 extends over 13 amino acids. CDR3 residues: CASSLANNEKLFF. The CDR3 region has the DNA TGCGCCAGCAGCTTGGCGAATAATGAAAAACTGTTTTTT.

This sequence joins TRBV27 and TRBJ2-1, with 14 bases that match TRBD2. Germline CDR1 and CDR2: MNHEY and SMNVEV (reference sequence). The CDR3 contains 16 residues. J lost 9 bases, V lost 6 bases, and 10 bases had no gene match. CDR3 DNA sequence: TGTGCCAGCAGCCCCCCTCCGGGACTAGCGGGAGTTGAGCAGTTCTTC. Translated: CASSPPPGLAGVEQFF.